These 4 T cell receptor beta chains were all obtained from the same sample, sequenced in a study of blood T cell repertoires in COVID-19 (dated by TCRdb to between 2020 and 2021). To prepare the library, the immunoSEQ multiplex PCR assay was applied. TCRdb limited this immuneACCESS table to in-frame rearrangements with V and J called. A share of clones is missing; checked studies link under half to unresolved V genes, and the rest is unexplained. The sample records 220,000 or so clones, 75% to 90% of which are singletons. The ten top clones hold 3% to 3.5% of the sample. The sample comprised PBMCs or T cells enriched from blood (not recorded which). The receptors stem from a woman between 18 and 30 years old in a cohort exposed to, infected with or recovered from COVID-19 (not recorded which).

This clone was counted once. This CDR3 reads CASSPGLTYEQYF. In DNA form, the CDR3 reads TGTGCCAGCAGCCCAGGACTGACCTACGAGCAGTACTTC. The rearrangement uses TRBV9 and TRBJ2-7; TRBD2 is a possible D gene (5 bases). CDR1 is SGDLS, CDR2 YYNGEE, per germline. V shed 4 bases and J shed 2 bases, with 10 bases lying between them. The CDR3 is made up of 13 amino acids.

This clone came up a few times. The V call is TRBV7-3, the J call TRBJ2-7; 9 bases agree with TRBD1. The ends lost 5 bases at V and 5 bases at J; junction bases unmatched: 4. The germline V gene has CDR1 SGHTA and CDR2 FQGTGA. This CDR3 contains 13 residues. The CDR3 is CASSLDRGNEQYF. In DNA form, the CDR3 reads TGTGCCAGCAGCCTGGACAGGGGCAACGAGCAGTACTTC.

The rearrangement joins TRBV23-1 to TRBJ1-4, with D hard to call. TRBV23-1 is an open reading frame, and its role is uncertain. V lost 0 bases and J lost 0, with 8 bases in between. There are 16 residues in the CDR3. The CDR3 sequence is CASSQSPVATNEKLFF. The CDR3 DNA reads as TGCGCCAGCAGTCAATCACCAGTTGCAACTAATGAAAAACTGTTTTTT.

V and J are TRBV27 and TRBJ2-1; 9 bases are shared with TRBD2. With 0 bases clipped from V and 4 bases from J, the junction kept 1 base outside the gene matches. The CDR3 has 15 residues. Germline values: CDR1 MNHEY, CDR2 SMNVEV (reference sequence). The CDR3 sequence is CASSLSAGGYNEQFF. The DNA for the CDR3 is TGTGCCAGCAGTTTATCGGCGGGAGGGTACAATGAGCAGTTCTTC.